These 14 T cell receptor beta chains were sequenced from one sample in a study of CD4 T cells in relation to SARS-CoV-2 and coronaviruses. The antigens for these receptors are not known. The unexposed donors gave CD4+ T cells in about 2011-2019, prior to COVID-19. Isolation of CD4+ T cells took place after about 9 days in culture. Profiled with immunoSEQ multiplex PCR; TCRdb holds only in-frame clones, not every one. Counted here are 20,000 to 25,000 clones, approximately 68% occurring once; the ten biggest clones make up 8% to 13%. Sequenced sample: CD4+ T cells from PBMCs, cultured in vitro. These receptors all come from a human donor in good health.

V is TRBV19 and J is TRBJ2-1; D unresolved. V was pared by 6 bases and J by 2 bases, with 14 bases between. The CDR3 totals 15 residues. Per the germline V gene, CDR1 is LNHDA and CDR2 is SQIVND (reference sequence). The chain's CDR3 is CASRDRAPTYNEQFF. In DNA, the CDR3 is TGTGCCAGTAGAGACCGGGCTCCAACCTACAATGAGCAGTTCTTC.

This clone showed up just once. The chain joins TRBV6-5 to TRBJ1-2; tentative D call: TRBD1 (5 bases). The CDR3 sequence is 14 residues long. Trimming left V 6 bases short and J 3 bases short, with 14 bases between. Germline CDR1 reads MNHEY; CDR2 reads SVGAGI. CDR3 amino acids: CASRKEQVDYGYTF. The DNA of the CDR3 is TGTGCCAGCAGAAAGGAACAGGTCGACTATGGCTACACCTTC.

This clone was counted a few times. This chain joins TRBV28 and TRBJ1-2; tentative D call: TRBD1 (5 bases). This CDR3 comprises 12 residues. V was shortened by 6 bases and J by 8 bases, with 13 bases between the two germline ends. The germline gives CDR1 MDHEN, CDR2 SYDVKM. CDR3 DNA sequence: TGTGCCAGCAGACAGGAATCGGTAGGCTACACCTTC. Translated: CASRQESVGYTF.

The chain carries TRBV7-2 and TRBJ2-2, with 7 bases fitting TRBD2. The length of the CDR3 is 16 residues. Per germline, CDR1 SGHTA and CDR2 FQGNSA. After removal of 3 bases from V and 8 bases from J, the junction contained 12 bases not matched to a gene. The CDR3 spells CASSLPGLHLRGELFF. The DNA of the CDR3 is TGTGCCAGCAGCTTGCCGGGACTACATCTTCGAGGGGAGCTGTTTTTT.

The chain employs TRBV7-8 and TRBJ2-1; D ambiguous. CDR1 is SGHVS, CDR2 FQNEAQ, per germline. V was cut by 5 bases and J by 0 bases, with 14 bases left in between. CDR3 length: 16 residues. CDR3 amino acids: CASSPRTASSYNEQFF. CDR3 coding DNA: TGTGCCAGCAGCCCGAGAACAGCTAGCTCCTACAATGAGCAGTTCTTC.

The V call is TRBV19, the J call TRBJ1-4; D is possibly TRBD1 (5 bases). CDR1 and CDR2 (germline): LNHDA, SQIVND (reference sequence). This CDR3 has 13 residues. Written as DNA, the CDR3 is TGTGAAATCTCGGGGCTATGGAATGAAAAACTGTTTTTT. Translating gives CEISGLWNEKLFF.

V usage is TRBV30 and J usage is TRBJ2-6, with no clear D. Trimming cost V 3 bases and J 0 bases, with 6 bases left between them. The germline CDR1 and CDR2 sequences are GTSNPN and SVGIG (reference sequence). This CDR3 is built from 14 residues. The CDR3 DNA reads as TGTGCCTGGAGCCGAGACTCTGGGGCCAACGTCCTGACTTTC. It encodes CAWSRDSGANVLTF.

V gene TRBV6-5 combines with J gene TRBJ1-1, with D unresolved. Trimming took 5 bases from V and 5 from J, leaving 9 bases between them. This CDR3 is 12 amino acids long. The germline V gene has CDR1 MNHEY and CDR2 SVGAGI. CDR3 residues: CASSLDGTEAFF. The CDR3 DNA sequence: TGTGCCAGCAGTCTGGACGGGACTGAAGCTTTCTTT.

The V and J genes are TRBV10-3 and TRBJ1-1; 8 nucleotides align to TRBD1. CDR1 is ENHRY, CDR2 SYGVKD, per germline. This CDR3 has 15 residues. J gave up 0 bases and V 6 bases, and 6 bases lay outside the gene matches. The CDR3 protein is CAIRDTGGLNTEAFF. CDR3 coding DNA: TGTGCCATCAGGGATACAGGGGGGTTGAACACTGAAGCTTTCTTT.

The count of this clone is one. The chain couples TRBV19 to TRBJ2-3, with D possibly TRBD2 on 5 matching bases. This CDR3 spans 13 amino acids. CDR1 is LNHDA, CDR2 SQIVND, per germline (reference sequence). The V and J ends lost 6 bases and 6 bases respectively, with 13 bases between them. The CDR3 region is CASRQGGGDTQYF. DNA of the CDR3: TGTGCCAGTAGGCAAGGTGGCGGGGATACGCAGTATTTT.

V and J are TRBV2 and TRBJ2-7; tentative D call: TRBD1 (7 bases). V gave up 7 bases and J gave up 3 bases, with 10 bases separating them. Germline loops: CDR1 SNHLY, CDR2 FYNNEI. The CDR3 consists of 12 residues. The CDR3 reads CASNQGGYEQYF. As DNA, the CDR3 is TGTGCCAGCAACCAGGGGGGCTACGAGCAGTACTTC.

The chain has TRBV12-3 or TRBV12-4 and TRBJ2-7; the D is unclear. This CDR3 comprises 12 residues. The V end lost 5 bases, the J end lost 3 bases, and 8 bases lay between the germline ends. CDR3 protein: CASSATFYEQYF. In DNA, the CDR3 is TGTGCCAGCAGTGCCACTTTCTACGAGCAGTACTTC.

The chain joins TRBV5-1 to TRBJ2-3, with TRBD1 as a possible D gene (5 bases). Trimming took 4 bases from V and 4 from J, leaving 13 bases between them. This CDR3 has 14 amino acids. Per germline, CDR1 SGHRS and CDR2 YFSETQ. CDR3 sequence (DNA): TGCGCCAGCAGCGCGAACCCCAGGGCAGATACGCAGTATTTT. It specifies CASSANPRADTQYF.

This sequence joins TRBV5-1 and TRBJ2-5; TRBD1 matches 11 bases. Germline V CDR1 and CDR2: SGHRS, YFSETQ. The CDR3 has 14 amino acids. Losses at the gene ends were 5 bases for V and 5 bases for J; bases not matched to a gene: 5. Here the CDR3 reads CASRRTGGEETQYF. CDR3 nucleotide sequence: TGCGCCAGCAGACGGACAGGGGGCGAGGAGACCCAGTACTTC.